This T cell receptor (beta chain) was obtained from a study of blood T cell repertoires in COVID-19. About the study: From T cells, B-cell-depleted T cells, or PBMCs came the material, which was cDNA or gDNA.

As originally analysed: Using reference gene primer amplification, nucleated cell counts were estimated. Assay: immunoSEQ multiplex PCR; the TCRdb copy retains only in-frame clones and omits some. For V, J and clone size, that table is used; D and trimming come from the DNA. The profile covers some 300,000 clones, with approximately 90% appearing a single time and around 2% taken by the ten largest. This CDR3 has 13 residues. The germline gives CDR1 PRHDT, CDR2 FYEKMQ (reference sequence). V lost 5 bases, J lost 2 bases, and 2 bases stayed unmatched. This sequence joins TRBV13 and TRBJ1-2; 7 bases fit TRBD1. Sequenced input: PBMCs or T cells enriched from blood (not recorded which). The TCR was taken from a woman aged 55 to 70 in a cohort exposed to, infected with or recovered from COVID-19 (not recorded which). CDR3 DNA sequence: TGTGCCAGCAGCCCGACAGGGAACTATGGCTACACCTTC. Translating gives CASSPTGNYGYTF.